This T cell receptor (beta chain) emerged from a study of Ad26.COV2.S vaccination and SARS-CoV-2 variants. Study details: Trial arm assignment for the donor was COV1001 Ad26.COV2.S. Regarding the study as a whole: Non-spike TCR breadth did not differ much between vaccine and placebo recipients. Placebo recipients showed lower spike-specific TCR breadth than vaccinees.

Here immunoSEQ multiplex PCR was the method, and the copy in TCRdb shows in-frame clones only, minus some. The top ten hold 1.5% to 2% of the sample, which has around 400,000 clones, around 91% seen once. Treatment in this sample: over 15 received Ad26.COV2.S at low or high dose, single or two shots; 5 received placebo; per-sample allocation not given. All samples were drawn on day 63, counting from the first vaccine or placebo injection. CDR1 and CDR2 (germline): MDHEN, SYDVKM. The CDR3 is 14 amino acids. Trimming cost V 3 bases and J 8 bases, with 13 bases left between them. This clone has more than one count but fewer than ten. Its specificity is unknown.

The sequence derives from a person between 18 and 60 years old who received the Ad26.COV2.S COVID-19 vaccine or a placebo. Sample: peripheral blood, taken in a trial of Ad26.COV2.S vaccine versus placebo. The V and J genes are TRBV28 and TRBJ1-4; possibly TRBD1 for D (6 bases). The CDR3: CASSFEGEAEKLFF. The CDR3, as DNA: TGTGCCAGCAGTTTCGAGGGGGAGGCCGAAAAACTGTTTTTT.